Shown below are 27 T cell receptor beta chains from a single sample sequenced in a study of chemoradiotherapy in HPV16-positive cancers. The repertoire was sequenced with immunoSEQ multiplex PCR; TCRdb's copy has only in-frame clones and lacks some. The table shows fewer than 20,000 clones, with more than 70% occurring only once. This material was acquired from a patient who underwent chemoradiotherapy. The receptors here all came from a human donor with HPV-associated anogenital cancer.

This chain uses TRBV14 with TRBJ1-1; D ambiguous. Trimming cost V 2 bases and J 8 bases, with 12 bases left between them. Germline CDR1 and CDR2: SGHDN and FVKESK. CDR3 length: 13 residues. CDR3 residues: CASSQFITTEAFF. CDR3 nucleotides: TGTGCCAGCAGCCAATTCATTACTACCGAAGCTTTCTTT.

This clone was counted between two and nine times. The V call is TRBV5-1, the J call TRBJ2-1; unclear D gene. This CDR3 comprises 13 residues. Germline V lookup: CDR1 SGHRS, CDR2 YFSETQ. The V end was cut by 4 bases, the J end by 8 bases, with 13 bases between. CDR3 in amino acids: CASSRTEQHEQFF. CDR3 DNA: TGCGCCAGCAGCCGGACCGAACAGCATGAGCAGTTCTTC.

This chain connects TRBV6-4 to TRBJ2-1; D is possibly TRBD2 (6 bases). V dropped 2 bases and J dropped 12 bases, with 8 bases sitting between them. The CDR3 has 11 residues. From germline, CDR1 is MRHNA and CDR2 SNTAGT. This CDR3 is CASSDGGWQFF. The DNA of the CDR3 is TGTGCCAGCAGTGACGGGGGGTGGCAGTTCTTC.

CDR3 region: CASSQVGSGVSDTQYF. CDR3 bases: TGTGCCAGCAGCCAAGTAGGTAGCGGGGTTTCAGATACGCAGTATTTT. J is TRBJ2-3 and V is TRBV4-2; 8 nucleotides agree with TRBD2. The J segment lost 4 bases and the V segment lost 1 base, leaving 7 bases of the junction unmatched. Germline V gene data show CDR1 as LGHNA and CDR2 as YNFKEQ. This CDR3 has 16 residues.

This chain connects TRBV6-4 to TRBJ2-2, with 7 bases matching TRBD1. V trimming: 2 bases; J trimming: 6 bases; junction bases outside the gene matches: 3. The germline CDR1 and CDR2 sequences are MRHNA and SNTAGT. CDR3 length: 14 residues. The CDR3 DNA is TGTGCCAGCAGTGACGGGACAGAGCCCGGGGAGCTGTTTTTT. It is translated as CASSDGTEPGELFF.

The table lists this clone with a few counts. The genes are TRBV6-1 and TRBJ1-5, with unresolved D. The CDR3 is made up of 18 amino acids. Trimming stripped 3 bases from V and 7 bases from J, with 25 bases between. Looked up from germline, CDR1 is MNHNS and CDR2 is SASEGT. CDR3 bases: TGTGCCAGCAGTGATGAATTTGGGCTCGCCCGGTTCGACCAGCCCCAGCATTTT. Its translation is CASSDEFGLARFDQPQHF.

The rearrangement joins TRBV28 to TRBJ2-7; 7 bases fit TRBD1. The V gene end was trimmed by 6 bases and the J gene end by 2 bases; junction bases not matched to a gene: 7. The CDR3 is made up of 14 amino acids. Germline loops: CDR1 MDHEN, CDR2 SYDVKM. The CDR3 DNA follows: TGTGCCAGCAGCCACCGGACAGGCGCCTACGAGCAGTACTTC. This gives the protein CASSHRTGAYEQYF.

This clone was recorded a few times. V and J are TRBV9 and TRBJ1-1, with a tentative D call TRBD1 (5 bases). This CDR3 has 13 residues. Trimming cost V 6 bases and J 4 bases, with 13 bases left between them. Germline CDR1 reads SGDLS; CDR2 reads YYNGEE. The CDR3 nucleotides read TGTGCCAGCACCCCCGGGGGAAGCACTGAAGCTTTCTTT. This codes for CASTPGGSTEAFF.

The V call is TRBV29-1, the J call TRBJ2-7; D perhaps matches TRBD1 (6 bases). The CDR3 is 13 residues long. CDR1 is SQVTM, CDR2 ANQGSEA, per germline. The ends were cut back, 6 bases at V and 4 bases at J, with 16 bases in the middle. This chain's CDR3 is CSVLDGQRYEQYF. CDR3 coding DNA: TGCAGCGTGCTGGACGGACAGAGGTACGAGCAGTACTTC.

This clone has a single count. The V gene is TRBV27, the J gene TRBJ2-7, with TRBD1 matching over 8 bases. The V and J ends lost 3 bases and 7 bases, in that order; junction bases with no gene match: 5. The length of the CDR3 is 13 residues. Looked up from germline, CDR1 is MNHEY and CDR2 is SMNVEV (reference sequence). The CDR3, as DNA: TGTGCCAGCAGTTTCGGACAGGGCCGGGAGCAGTACTTC. This gives the protein CASSFGQGREQYF.

This sequence joins TRBV28 and TRBJ1-5; TRBD1 matches 9 bases. Trimming at V came to 9 bases and at J to 6 bases, leaving 9 bases not matched to a gene. The CDR3 sequence is 14 residues long. Germline values: CDR1 MDHEN, CDR2 SYDVKM. CDR3 DNA sequence: TGTGCCAGTGAGGACAGGGGACGGGGTCAGCCCCAGCATTTT. This encodes CASEDRGRGQPQHF. The full variable domain, completed using reference TRBV28 and TRBJ1-5, is DVKVTQSSRYLVKRTGEKVFLECVQDMDHENMFWYRQDPGLGLRLIYFSYDVKMKEKGDIPEGYSVSREKKERFSLILESASTNQTSMYLCASEDRGRGQPQHFGDGTRLSIL.

The genes are TRBV14 and TRBJ2-7; the match to TRBD1 covers 8 bases. Germline trimming cut 3 bases from V and 4 bases from J; bases unmatched to any gene: 8. This CDR3 has 15 residues. Germline assignment: CDR1 SGHDN and CDR2 FVKESK. The CDR3 nucleotides read TGTGCCAGCAGCCACCGGACAGGGACCGGGTACGAGCAGTACTTC. It translates to CASSHRTGTGYEQYF.

The chain carries TRBV13 and TRBJ2-1; TRBD1 agrees at 9 bases. Germline assignment: CDR1 PRHDT and CDR2 FYEKMQ (reference sequence). The CDR3 runs to 13 residues. J gave up 9 bases and V 6 bases, and 6 bases lay outside the gene matches. The CDR3 is CASRSDRGSEQFF. The CDR3 DNA is TGTGCCAGCAGGTCGGACAGGGGCAGTGAGCAGTTCTTC.

The J gene is TRBJ1-1, the V gene TRBV7-9, with 8 bases lining up with TRBD1. CDR1 is SEHNR and CDR2 is FQNEAQ in the germline V gene (reference sequence). The J segment lost 3 bases and the V segment lost 5 bases, leaving 8 bases of the junction unmatched. This CDR3 spans 15 amino acids. The CDR3, as DNA: TGTGCCAGCAGCCCCAGGACAGGGTTGGACACTGAAGCTTTCTTT. Amino acid sequence: CASSPRTGLDTEAFF.

This clone has only a few counts. The V and J genes are TRBV10-3 and TRBJ1-2; D uncertain. The CDR3 is 13 amino acids. From germline, CDR1 is ENHRY and CDR2 SYGVKD. Trimming stripped 5 bases from V and 2 bases from J, with 9 bases between. In nucleotides, the CDR3 is TGTGCCATCAGTCCCGACACGAACTATGGCTACACCTTC. Protein: CAISPDTNYGYTF.

The chain recombines TRBV27 with TRBJ2-2; D remains unclear. The CDR3 is made up of 16 amino acids. The ends were cut back, 6 bases at V and 2 bases at J, with 16 bases in the middle. Germline lookup yields CDR1 MNHEY and CDR2 SMNVEV (reference sequence). CDR3 nucleotides: TGTGCCAGCAGCCCTTTGGCAGTCACCAACACCGGGGAGCTGTTTTTT. Translating gives CASSPLAVTNTGELFF.

The chain uses TRBV19 and TRBJ2-7; 8 bases are a match to TRBD1. V shed 5 bases and J 2 bases; nucleotides not matched to a gene: 8. Germline-derived CDR1 and CDR2 are LNHDA and SQIVND (reference sequence). There are 15 residues in the CDR3. CDR3 coding DNA: TGTGCCAGTAGTCCCTCGACAGGGGACGCCTACGAGCAGTACTTC. Translation: CASSPSTGDAYEQYF.

This clone was seen a single time. The chain's CDR3 is CASSPRTALNEKLFF. CDR3 nucleotides: TGTGCCAGCAGCCCCAGAACGGCACTGAATGAAAAACTGTTTTTT. The chain recombines TRBV7-2 with TRBJ1-4; no reliable D call. Germline V CDR1 and CDR2: SGHTA, FQGNSA. The CDR3 runs to 15 residues. The V end was cut by 5 bases, the J end by 5 bases, with 15 bases between.

The V and J genes are TRBV7-6 and TRBJ1-1; perhaps TRBD1 as D (5 bases). V was cut by 5 bases and J by 2 bases, with 15 bases left in between. From germline, CDR1 is SGHVS and CDR2 FNYEAQ. The CDR3 sequence is 15 residues long. CDR3: CASSPVGGVNTEAFF. The CDR3 coding sequence is TGTGCCAGCAGCCCCGTGGGGGGGGTAAACACTGAAGCTTTCTTT.

This clone was counted a single time. The V gene is TRBV7-3, the J gene TRBJ2-3, with 11 positions matching TRBD2. Germline assignment: CDR1 SGHTA and CDR2 FQGTGA. The CDR3 sequence is 16 residues long. The trim removed 0 bases at V and 5 bases at J, leaving 4 bases unmatched. CDR3 nucleotides: TGTGCCAGCAGCTTAACTAGCGGGGGGGTTATAGATACGCAGTATTTT. The encoded protein is CASSLTSGGVIDTQYF. The whole variable domain, remainder taken from reference TRBV7-3 and TRBJ2-3, is GAGVSQTPSNKVTEKGKYVELRCDPISGHTALYWYRQSLGQGPEFLIYFQGTGAADDSGLPNDRFFAVRPEGSVSTLKIQRTERGDSAVYLCASSLTSGGVIDTQYFGPGTRLTVL.

This clone appeared a few times. The chain couples TRBV5-1 to TRBJ2-3; D remains unclear. V was shortened by 2 bases and J by 2 bases, with 9 bases between the two germline ends. The CDR3 is 14 amino acids. Looked up from germline, CDR1 is SGHRS and CDR2 is YFSETQ. CDR3 coding DNA: TGCGCCAGCAGCTTCTCCGATCTCACAGATACGCAGTATTTT. The encoded protein is CASSFSDLTDTQYF. The variable domain in full, completed from reference TRBV5-1 and TRBJ2-3, reads KAGVTQTPRYLIKTRGQQVTLSCSPISGHRSVSWYQQTPGQGLQFLFEYFSETQRNKGNFPGRFSGRQFSNSRSEMNVSTLELGDSALYLCASSFSDLTDTQYFGPGTRLTVL.

This clone was detected a few times. The genes are TRBV7-2 and TRBJ1-5, with D possibly matching TRBD1 (6 bases). Trimming pared 5 bases from V and 2 bases from J, leaving 13 bases between. CDR3 length: 15 residues. CDR1 and CDR2 from the germline V gene are SGHTA and FQGNSA. CDR3 amino acids: CASSPRQVGNQPQHF. Written as DNA, the CDR3 is TGTGCCAGCAGCCCCCGACAGGTGGGCAATCAGCCCCAGCATTTT.

The rearrangement joins TRBV19 to TRBJ1-6; 7 nucleotides match TRBD1. The CDR3 length is 15 residues. CDR1 and CDR2 from the germline V gene are LNHDA and SQIVND (reference sequence). V dropped 3 bases and J dropped 5; count of bases not matched to a gene: 4. DNA of the CDR3: TGTGCCAGTAGTATCACAGGGGTTAATAATTCACCCCTCCACTTT. Its protein product is CASSITGVNNSPLHF.

The rearrangement joins TRBV14 to TRBJ1-2; D not certain. Germline V gene sequence: CDR1 SGHDN, CDR2 FVKESK. Trimming left V 1 base short and J 3 bases short, with 21 bases between. The CDR3 runs 18 residues. CDR3 sequence: CASSQVIGPGWRDYGYTF. CDR3 bases: TGTGCCAGCAGCCAAGTGATAGGGCCCGGATGGAGGGACTATGGCTACACCTTC.

The chain has TRBV7-6 and TRBJ2-7; weak D call: TRBD2 (6 bases). The CDR3 totals 15 residues. CDR1 is SGHVS and CDR2 is FNYEAQ in the germline V gene. Deletions cut 1 base from V and 3 bases from J, with 13 bases between. CDR3 bases: TGTGCCAGCAGCTTAGGCGGCGGGGTGGGCTACGAGCAGTACTTC. Protein: CASSLGGGVGYEQYF.

This rearrangement joins TRBV5-1 to TRBJ2-1; no reliable D call. CDR1 SGHRS and CDR2 YFSETQ come from the germline V gene. Trimming removed 0 bases at V and 3 bases at J, with 10 bases between. This CDR3 is built from 15 residues. The CDR3 region has the DNA TGCGCCAGCAGCTTGGTTGGGGTCAACTACAATGAGCAGTTCTTC. Translating it yields CASSLVGVNYNEQFF.

The chain couples TRBV7-3 to TRBJ1-6, with 9 bases matching TRBD1. Germline lookup yields CDR1 SGHTA and CDR2 FQGTGA. The CDR3 is 16 amino acids. V shed 5 bases, J shed 3 bases, and the junction held 5 bases outside the gene matches. As DNA, the CDR3 is TGTGCCAGCAGCCCACAGGGGGCCGGCTATAATTCACCCCTCCACTTT. Amino acids: CASSPQGAGYNSPLHF.